These T cell receptor beta chains were read from a single sample in a study of T cell repertoires in cytomegalovirus infection. A single record per CDR3 protein comes from TCRdb applying MiXCR to the reads. This table holds about 180,000 distinct CDR3 sequences, approximately 15% found once. Sequenced sample: PBMCs. The receptors were sampled from a human donor in good health (CMV status not recorded). Some clones in this sample may be carry-over from other donors' samples. The CDR3 runs from the conserved cysteine through the conserved F or W. A D gene is named only where the DNA matches it firmly. A clone size is listed for some rows: how often the clone was seen (once, few, many), or a class if it is expanded.

cdr3_length	j_call	v_call	d_call	clone_size	cdr3_aa	cdr3_nt
14	TRBJ1-1	TRBV7-9	.	many	CASSLSLGDTEAFF	TGTGCCAGCAGCTTATCTTTGGGGGACACTGAAGCTTTCTTT
13	TRBJ2-5	TRBV5-1	.	many	CASSLAGRETQYF	TGCGCCAGCAGCTTGGCGGGGCGAGAGACCCAGTACTTC
14	TRBJ2-6	TRBV18	.	.	CASSQEAGANVLTF	TGTGCCAGCTCACAGGAGGCTGGGGCCAACGTCCTGACTTTC
16	TRBJ2-1	TRBV7-2	TRBD2	many	CASSSALAGAFNEQFF	TGTGCCAGCAGCTCCGCCCTAGCGGGGGCGTTCAATGAGCAGTTCTTC
15	TRBJ1-3	TRBV7-3	.	many	CASSLNGAAGNTIYF	TGTGCCAGCAGCTTAAACGGGGCCGCGGGAAACACCATATATTTT
13	TRBJ1-1	TRBV29-1	TRBD1	few	CSVGQGRYTEAFF	TGCAGCGTGGGACAGGGAAGGTACACTGAAGCTTTCTTT
13	TRBJ1-4	TRBV7-9	.	many	CASSLGTKGKLFF	TGTGCCAGCAGCTTAGGGACAAAGGGAAAACTGTTTTTT
14	TRBJ2-5	TRBV29-1	TRBD2	.	CSVEDGREVETQYF	TGCAGCGTTGAAGATGGGAGGGAGGTCGAGACCCAGTACTTC
15	TRBJ1-4	TRBV7-2	TRBD1	many	CASSKRTGYNEKLFF	TGTGCCAGCAGCAAGAGGACAGGATACAATGAAAAACTGTTTTTT
15	TRBJ1-2	TRBV28	.	.	CASSFPPFVSYGYTF	TGTGCCAGCAGTTTCCCGCCGTTCGTTTCATATGGCTACACCTTC
15	TRBJ2-7	TRBV6-2/TRBV6-3	TRBD2	many	CASRETSGRFYEQYF	TGTGCCAGCAGGGAAACTAGCGGGAGGTTCTACGAGCAGTACTTC
14	TRBJ1-5	TRBV28	.	many	CASSLWVGNQPQHF	TGTGCCAGCAGTTTATGGGTCGGCAATCAGCCCCAGCATTTT
15	TRBJ2-1	TRBV10-3	.	many	CAISSSGTSGNEQFF	TGTGCCATCAGTTCCTCCGGGACGAGCGGGAATGAGCAGTTCTTC
14	TRBJ2-7	TRBV4-1	TRBD1	few	CASSQGTGSGEQYF	TGCGCCAGCAGCCAAGGGACAGGGTCGGGTGAGCAGTACTTC
14	TRBJ1-4	TRBV28	TRBD1	.	CASSFPGGGEKLFF	TGTGCCAGCAGTTTTCCAGGGGGAGGCGAAAAACTGTTTTTT
18	TRBJ2-3	TRBV7-6	TRBD2	many	CASSLAELPSGINDTQYF	TGTGCCAGCAGCTTAGCGGAATTACCTAGCGGGATCAACGATACGCAGTATTTT
15	TRBJ2-7	TRBV4-3	TRBD2	few	CASSQDWIKREVQYF	TGCGCCAGCAGCCAAGATTGGATTAAACGGGAGGTGCAGTACTTC
12	TRBJ2-7	TRBV29-1	.	.	CSVERGSYEQYF	TGCAGCGTTGAACGTGGCAGCTACGAGCAGTACTTC
14	TRBJ2-7	TRBV5-1	TRBD2	few	CASSPGLADYEQYF	TGCGCCAGCAGCCCAGGACTAGCGGATTACGAGCAGTACTTC
14	TRBJ1-6	TRBV25-1	.	few	CASSVTGNNSPLHF	TGTGCCAGCAGTGTGACAGGAAATAATTCACCCCTCCACTTT
19	TRBJ2-1	TRBV3-1	TRBD2	.	CASSRPLAGGIYVYNEQFF	TGTGCCAGCAGCCGACCTCTAGCGGGGGGGATCTATGTCTACAATGAGCAGTTCTTC
13	TRBJ1-5	TRBV2	.	.	CASLEGTGQPQHF	TGTGCCAGTCTGGAGGGGACCGGTCAGCCCCAGCATTTT